These 25 T cell receptor beta chains were sequenced from one sample in a study of shared T cell receptors in the human thymus. The table came from immunoSEQ multiplex PCR; TCRdb's copy has only in-frame clones and leaves some out. The sample has 640,000 or so clones, around 87% seen once. The sample also formed part of further work on human thymus T cells.

The sample consisted of thymocytes. These receptors all stem from a boy under two years old with a congenital heart defect.

This sequence joins TRBV28 and TRBJ2-7; D is possibly TRBD1 (8 bases). The CDR3 sequence is 16 residues long. Germline V lookup: CDR1 MDHEN, CDR2 SYDVKM. V gave up 6 bases and J gave up 4 bases, with 22 bases separating them. The CDR3 coding sequence is TGTGCCAGCAGACTCATCCTAGGACAGGGAGGGTACGAGCAGTACTTC. Protein product: CASRLILGQGGYEQYF.

The chain is built from TRBV7-8 and TRBJ1-2, with 9 bases fitting TRBD1. V shed 2 bases, J shed 6 bases, and the junction held 19 bases outside the gene matches. Germline V gene lookup returns CDR1 SGHVS and CDR2 FQNEAQ. The CDR3 has 19 residues. This chain's CDR3 is CASSLIVGTGPDGENGYTF. The CDR3 nucleotides are TGTGCCAGCAGCTTAATCGTCGGGACAGGGCCAGACGGGGAAAATGGCTACACCTTC.

The V and J genes are TRBV19 and TRBJ2-1; possible D gene TRBD2, 6 bases. Trimming left V 10 bases short and J 8 bases short, with 18 bases between. Per the germline V gene, CDR1 is LNHDA and CDR2 is SQIVND (reference sequence). The CDR3 extends over 13 amino acids. The CDR3 spells CATRGTPQDEQFF. The CDR3 coding sequence is TGTGCCACCCGCGGGACCCCGCAGGATGAGCAGTTCTTC.

The chain links TRBV28 to TRBJ1-5, with TRBD1 as a possible D gene (6 bases). Trimming removed 5 bases from V and 6 bases from J, with 8 bases in between. The CDR3 is 12 residues long. Per the germline V gene, CDR1 is MDHEN and CDR2 is SYDVKM. The chain's CDR3 is CASSKTGQPQHF. The CDR3 DNA reads TGTGCCAGCAGTAAGACAGGTCAGCCCCAGCATTTT.

The chain links TRBV14 to TRBJ1-2; D not certain. Germline V gene sequence: CDR1 SGHDN, CDR2 FVKESK. CDR3 size: 15 residues. Trimming pared 3 bases from V and 6 bases from J, leaving 17 bases between. The CDR3 sequence: CASSHPGLGMDGYTF. Here the CDR3 DNA reads TGTGCCAGCAGCCATCCGGGTCTCGGTATGGATGGCTACACCTTC. Filled out from reference TRBV14 and TRBJ1-2, the complete variable domain reads EAGVTQFPSHSVIEKGQTVTLRCDPISGHDNLYWYRRVMGKEIKFLLHFVKESKQDESGMPNNRFLAERTGGTYSTLKVQPAELEDSGVYFCASSHPGLGMDGYTFGSGTRLTVV.

The CDR3 spells CASSLDRGDGYTF. The DNA for the CDR3 is TGTGCCAGCAGCCTCGACAGGGGAGATGGCTACACCTTC. V is TRBV7-9 and J is TRBJ1-2; 8 bases are a match to TRBD1. The V segment lost 5 bases and the J segment 6 bases; nucleotides outside the gene matches: 5. CDR1 and CDR2 from the germline V gene are SEHNR and FQNEAQ (reference sequence). The CDR3 runs to 13 residues.

The CDR3 DNA follows: TGTGCCAGCAGTCTACTCATAGAGACCCAGTACTTC. Protein sequence: CASSLLIETQYF. The chain employs TRBV6-6 and TRBJ2-5; D is ambiguous. The CDR3 runs to 12 residues. V lost 5 bases and J 4 bases, leaving 8 bases between the germline ends. Germline-derived CDR1 and CDR2 are MNHNY and SVGAGI (reference sequence).

The J gene is TRBJ2-1, the V gene TRBV5-4, with 14 bases fitting TRBD2. The V and J ends lost 4 bases and 9 bases, in that order; junction bases with no gene match: 6. From germline, CDR1 is SGHNT and CDR2 YYREEE (reference sequence). This CDR3 has 15 amino acids. CDR3 amino acids: CASSPGTSGGLEQFF. Here the CDR3 DNA reads TGTGCCAGCAGCCCCGGGACTAGCGGGGGTCTTGAGCAGTTCTTC.

V is TRBV27 and J is TRBJ2-7; 8 nucleotides agree with TRBD1. With 6 bases clipped from V and 2 bases from J, the junction kept 3 bases outside the gene matches. The CDR3 extends over 13 amino acids. Germline V CDR1 and CDR2: MNHEY, SMNVEV (reference sequence). CDR3 amino acids: CASSQGATYEQYF. As DNA, the CDR3 is TGTGCCAGCAGCCAGGGGGCGACCTACGAGCAGTACTTC.

This rearrangement joins TRBV5-4 to TRBJ1-3; 10 positions match TRBD1. CDR1 and CDR2 from the germline V gene are SGHNT and YYREEE (reference sequence). The V segment lost 4 bases and the J segment 3 bases; nucleotides outside the gene matches: 4. The CDR3 length is 15 residues. This CDR3 is CASSLDRGRGNTIYF. The DNA for the CDR3 is TGTGCCAGCAGCCTAGACAGGGGGCGTGGAAACACCATATATTTT.

The chain has TRBV5-4 and TRBJ2-6; maybe TRBD2 (5 bases). From germline, CDR1 is SGHNT and CDR2 YYREEE (reference sequence). Between the trimmed V and J ends, which lost 4 bases and 0 bases, there was a span of 11 bases. This CDR3 is 16 amino acids long. Here the CDR3 DNA reads TGTGCCAGCAGCATCCCCCTAGCCTCTGGGGCCAACGTCCTGACTTTC. It encodes CASSIPLASGANVLTF.

Only one count was recorded for this clone. This chain connects TRBV19 to TRBJ2-6; 7 positions match TRBD1. Germline trimming cut 10 bases from V and 0 bases from J; bases unmatched to any gene: 9. Germline V gives CDR1 LNHDA, CDR2 SQIVND (reference sequence). CDR3 size: 16 residues. Here the CDR3 DNA reads TGTGCCACTGCCGGGACAGCAAACTCTGGGGCCAACGTCCTGACTTTC. As protein: CATAGTANSGANVLTF.

This chain uses TRBV11-2 with TRBJ1-1; no clear D gene. V was shortened by 0 bases and J by 1 base, with 12 bases between the two germline ends. The CDR3 spans 16 residues. Germline CDR1 is SGHAT and CDR2 is FQNNGV. The CDR3 DNA sequence: TGTGCCAGCAGCTTAGATCAGGAGGTTAAGAACACTGAAGCTTTCTTT. Its protein is CASSLDQEVKNTEAFF.

The chain has TRBV2 and TRBJ1-1; weak D call: TRBD1 (5 bases). V lost 6 bases, J lost 1 base, and 12 bases lay in between. Per germline, CDR1 SNHLY and CDR2 FYNNEI. This CDR3 region has 14 residues. CDR3 bases: TGTGCCAGCAGGGTCGGGGGACCGAACACTGAAGCTTTCTTT. Its protein product is CASRVGGPNTEAFF.

This clone appeared a few times. The chain carries TRBV4-3 and TRBJ2-7; possible D gene TRBD2, 6 bases. Germline lookup yields CDR1 LGHNA and CDR2 YSLEER. The CDR3 is 16 residues long. Deletions cut 0 bases from V and 3 bases from J, with 15 bases between. The CDR3 here is CASSQERRGSSYEQYF. For the CDR3, the DNA is TGCGCCAGCAGCCAAGAACGTCGGGGGTCCAGCTACGAGCAGTACTTC.

This clone appeared once. The chain joins TRBV4-3 to TRBJ2-2; D is perhaps TRBD1 (5 bases). CDR1 LGHNA and CDR2 YSLEER come from the germline V gene. The CDR3 contains 15 residues. The germline V and J ends were trimmed by 0 bases and 5 bases, with 10 bases remaining between them. The CDR3 region is CASSQDIPGTGELFF. The CDR3 DNA is TGCGCCAGCAGCCAAGACATTCCAGGGACCGGGGAGCTGTTTTTT.

The chain couples TRBV9 to TRBJ2-2; 8 positions match TRBD1. The CDR3 is 17 amino acids. Per the germline V gene, CDR1 is SGDLS and CDR2 is YYNGEE. The ends lost 4 bases at V and 1 base at J; junction bases unmatched: 9. This chain's CDR3 is CASSPSPGTGNTGELFF. CDR3 nucleotide sequence: TGTGCCAGCAGCCCGAGCCCCGGGACAGGGAACACCGGGGAGCTGTTTTTT.

The rearrangement links TRBV18 to TRBJ2-7; TRBD2 aligns across 8 bases. Germline V gene data show CDR1 as KGHSH and CDR2 as LQKENI. V lost 4 bases, J lost 2 bases, and 19 bases stayed unmatched. The CDR3 length is 19 residues. This chain's CDR3 is CASSRRDPGLSGVPYEQYF. In DNA, the CDR3 is TGTGCCAGCTCACGACGCGACCCAGGGCTTAGCGGGGTCCCCTACGAGCAGTACTTC.

The J gene is TRBJ1-2, the V gene TRBV28; D uncertain. The length of the CDR3 is 12 residues. Trimming took 6 bases from V and 9 from J, leaving 14 bases between them. Germline lookup yields CDR1 MDHEN and CDR2 SYDVKM. CDR3 residues: CASRPEVFSYTF. The DNA of the CDR3 is TGTGCCAGCAGACCCGAGGTTTTTAGCTACACCTTC.

The J gene is TRBJ2-7, the V gene TRBV13; D may be TRBD2 (5 bases). CDR3 length: 14 residues. CDR1 and CDR2 from the germline V gene are PRHDT and FYEKMQ (reference sequence). V dropped 5 bases and J dropped 0 bases, with 11 bases sitting between them. The CDR3 here is CASSLRTVSYEQYF. The DNA for the CDR3 is TGTGCCAGCAGCCTTCGGACTGTCTCCTACGAGCAGTACTTC.

The chain is built from TRBV7-6 and TRBJ1-2; 8 positions match TRBD1. This CDR3 contains 15 residues. V dropped 1 base and J dropped 4; count of bases not matched to a gene: 5. Looked up from germline, CDR1 is SGHVS and CDR2 is FNYEAQ. CDR3 in DNA: TGTGCCAGCAGCTTAGGGACAGGGAACGGCTATGGCTACACCTTC. This encodes CASSLGTGNGYGYTF.

As for this clone: Other DNA sequences from this sample encode an identical CDR3 as well. V and J are TRBV18 and TRBJ2-4; maybe TRBD2 (7 bases). The V gene lost 3 bases and the J gene lost 9 bases, with 18 bases spanning the gap. Germline V gene sequence: CDR1 KGHSH, CDR2 LQKENI. The CDR3 contains 15 residues. CDR3 residues: CASSPPSGGPVIQYF. The CDR3 bases are TGTGCCAGCTCACCCCCTTCCGGGGGGCCCGTCATTCAGTACTTC. The full variable domain, in which reference TRBV18 and TRBJ2-4 provide the parts outside the CDR3, is NAGVMQNPRHLVRRRGQEARLRCSPMKGHSHVYWYRQLPEEGLKFMVYLQKENIIDESGMPKERFSAEFPKEGPSILRIQQVVRGDSAAYFCASSPPSGGPVIQYFGAGTRLSVL.

V is TRBV11-2 and J is TRBJ2-1; D might be TRBD2 (5 bases). The CDR3 length is 14 residues. CDR1 SGHAT and CDR2 FQNNGV come from the germline V gene. The ends were cut back, 4 bases at V and 7 bases at J, with 14 bases in the middle. The CDR3 DNA sequence: TGTGCCAGCAGCTCAATGGAGGACGGGAATGAGCAGTTCTTC. Encoded protein: CASSSMEDGNEQFF.

The CDR3 sequence: CASRSSMNTEAFF. As DNA, the CDR3 is TGTGCCAGCAGGTCTAGCATGAACACTGAAGCTTTCTTT. V gene TRBV5-5 combines with J gene TRBJ1-1; no firm D call. The V end was cut by 5 bases, the J end by 0 bases, with 8 bases between. Germline values: CDR1 SGHKS, CDR2 YYEKEE (reference sequence). The length of the CDR3 is 13 residues.

This clone was observed a handful of times. This chain links TRBV4-3 with TRBJ1-3; a possible D gene is TRBD1 (5 bases). The CDR3 consists of 14 residues. Trimming took 0 bases from V and 11 from J, leaving 14 bases between them. Germline V lookup: CDR1 LGHNA, CDR2 YSLEER. In nucleotides, the CDR3 is TGCGCCAGCAGCCAAGAAGGACGCCAAGGGGCCATATATTTT. This encodes CASSQEGRQGAIYF.